This T cell receptor (beta chain) was observed in a study of T cell repertoires in cytomegalovirus infection. Study summary: Evidence of both CMV infection and a matching HLA type came from public TCR beta signatures. Findings and caveats of the study: Carriage of CMV together with the relevant HLA was identifiable through cumulative public TCR beta family frequency. Dominating the ex vivo response were TCR beta clonotypes that were CMV-specific and HLA-C-restricted.

Regarding this clonotype: Its antigen remains unidentified.

Looked up from germline, CDR1 is SGHAT and CDR2 is FQNNGV. The CDR3 is made up of 15 amino acids. V lost 2 bases to trimming and J lost 0 bases, with 9 bases between them. TCRdb used MiXCR to reprocess the reads, holding one entry per CDR3 protein. The table lists approximately 400,000 distinct CDR3 sequences, under 40% of them singletons, with roughly 13% in the top ten. Source material: PBMCs. The source of this sequence is a human donor in good health (CMV status not recorded). Some clones in this sample may be carry-over from other donors' samples. The genes are TRBV11-2 and TRBJ2-3; D gene uncertain. The CDR3 here is CASSLRRPSTDTQYF. The CDR3 DNA reads as TGTGCCAGCAGCTTAAGGAGACCCAGCACAGATACGCAGTATTTT.